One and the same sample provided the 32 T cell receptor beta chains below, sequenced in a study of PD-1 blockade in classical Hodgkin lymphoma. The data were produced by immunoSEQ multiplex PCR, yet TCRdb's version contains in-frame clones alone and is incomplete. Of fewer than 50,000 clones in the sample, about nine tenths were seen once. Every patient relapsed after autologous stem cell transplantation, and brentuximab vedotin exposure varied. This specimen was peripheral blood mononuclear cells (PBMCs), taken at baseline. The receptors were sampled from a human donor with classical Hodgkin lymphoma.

CDR3 sequence: CASSLQGGANYGYTF. The CDR3 DNA reads TGCGCCAGCAGCCTGCAGGGGGGAGCTAACTATGGCTACACCTTC. This chain uses TRBV5-1 with TRBJ1-2; TRBD1 aligns across 7 bases. Germline trimming cut 4 bases from V and 0 bases from J; bases unmatched to any gene: 6. CDR1 is SGHRS, CDR2 YFSETQ, per germline. This CDR3 spans 15 amino acids.

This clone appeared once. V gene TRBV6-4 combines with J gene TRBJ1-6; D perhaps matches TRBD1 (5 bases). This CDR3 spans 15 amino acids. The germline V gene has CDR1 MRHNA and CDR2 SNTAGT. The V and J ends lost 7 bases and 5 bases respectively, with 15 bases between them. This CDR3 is CASKAAAGDNSPLHF. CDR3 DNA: TGTGCCAGCAAAGCTGCGGCGGGGGATAATTCACCCCTCCACTTT.

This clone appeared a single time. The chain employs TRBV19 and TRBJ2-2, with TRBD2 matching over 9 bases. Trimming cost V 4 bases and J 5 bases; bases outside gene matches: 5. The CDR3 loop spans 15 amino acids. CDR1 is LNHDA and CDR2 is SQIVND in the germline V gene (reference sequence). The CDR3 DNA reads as TGTGCCAGTAGTAAAAGCGGGGGGCTAACCGGGGAGCTGTTTTTT. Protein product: CASSKSGGLTGELFF.

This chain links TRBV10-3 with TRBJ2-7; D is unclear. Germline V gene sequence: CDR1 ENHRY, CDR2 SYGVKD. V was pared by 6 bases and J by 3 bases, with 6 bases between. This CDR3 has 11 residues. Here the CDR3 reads CAIRVDYEQYF. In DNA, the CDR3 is TGTGCCATCAGGGTGGACTACGAGCAGTACTTC.

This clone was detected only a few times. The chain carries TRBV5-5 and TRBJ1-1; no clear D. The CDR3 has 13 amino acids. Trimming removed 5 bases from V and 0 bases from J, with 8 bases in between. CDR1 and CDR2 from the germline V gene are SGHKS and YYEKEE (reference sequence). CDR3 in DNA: TGTGCCAGCAGGCGGGATCTGAACACTGAAGCTTTCTTT. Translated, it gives CASRRDLNTEAFF.

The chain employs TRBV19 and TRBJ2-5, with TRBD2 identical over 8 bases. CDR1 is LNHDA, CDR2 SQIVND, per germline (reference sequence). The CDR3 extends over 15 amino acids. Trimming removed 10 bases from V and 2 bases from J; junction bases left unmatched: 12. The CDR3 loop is CATRGSGDLQETQYF. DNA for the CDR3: TGTGCCACAAGGGGTAGCGGGGACCTGCAAGAGACCCAGTACTTC.

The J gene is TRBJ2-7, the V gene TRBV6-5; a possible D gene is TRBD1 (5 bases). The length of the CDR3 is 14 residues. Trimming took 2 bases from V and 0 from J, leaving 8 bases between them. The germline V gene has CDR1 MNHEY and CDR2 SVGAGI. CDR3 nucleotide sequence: TGTGCCAGCAGTTACCAGGGCAGCTCCTACGAGCAGTACTTC. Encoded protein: CASSYQGSSYEQYF.

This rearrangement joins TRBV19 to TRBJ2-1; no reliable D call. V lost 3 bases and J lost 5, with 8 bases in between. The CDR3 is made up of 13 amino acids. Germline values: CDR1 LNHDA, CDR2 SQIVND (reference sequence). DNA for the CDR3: TGTGCCAGTAGTATCCCCCTGAACAATGAGCAGTTCTTC. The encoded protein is CASSIPLNNEQFF.

The CDR3 nucleotides are TGTGCCAGCAGTTTATTGTCAGGGGGCGCGATATTATATGAGCAGTTCTTC. This codes for CASSLLSGGAILYEQFF. The gene calls are TRBV27 and TRBJ2-1; 8 bases are a match to TRBD1. V was pared by 1 base and J by 8 bases, with 13 bases of the junction left unmatched. CDR3 length: 17 amino acids. Per germline, CDR1 MNHEY and CDR2 SMNVEV (reference sequence).

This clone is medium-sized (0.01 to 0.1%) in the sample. Written as DNA, the CDR3 is TGCGCCAGCAGCCCCTCGGGAGGGATCCACGAGCAGTACTTC. Translating it yields CASSPSGGIHEQYF. V and J are TRBV5-1 and TRBJ2-7, with TRBD2 identical over 8 bases. The V gene end was trimmed by 4 bases and the J gene end by 5 bases; junction bases not matched to a gene: 8. The CDR3 loop spans 14 amino acids. Germline loops: CDR1 SGHRS, CDR2 YFSETQ.

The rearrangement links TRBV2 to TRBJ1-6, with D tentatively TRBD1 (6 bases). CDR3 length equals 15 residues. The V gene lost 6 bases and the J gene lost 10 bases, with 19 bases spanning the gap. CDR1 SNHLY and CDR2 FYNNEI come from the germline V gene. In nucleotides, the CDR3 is TGTGCCAGCAGAACCACAGGGAGGGTTTTATCACCCCTCCACTTT. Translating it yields CASRTTGRVLSPLHF.

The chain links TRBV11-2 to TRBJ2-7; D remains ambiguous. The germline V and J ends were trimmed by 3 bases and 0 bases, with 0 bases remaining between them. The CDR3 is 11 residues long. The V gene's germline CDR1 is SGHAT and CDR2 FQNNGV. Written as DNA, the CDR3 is TGTGCCAGCAGCTTCTCCTACGAGCAGTACTTC. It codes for CASSFSYEQYF.

The CDR3 loop is CASSFGPAYEQYF. Here the CDR3 DNA reads TGTGCCAGCAGTTTCGGGCCAGCCTACGAGCAGTACTTC. The chain is built from TRBV28 and TRBJ2-7, with unresolved D. V lost 3 bases and J 2 bases, leaving 8 bases between the germline ends. Germline V gene lookup returns CDR1 MDHEN and CDR2 SYDVKM. This CDR3 contains 13 residues. The whole variable domain, remainder taken from reference TRBV28 and TRBJ2-7, is DVKVTQSSRYLVKRTGEKVFLECVQDMDHENMFWYRQDPGLGLRLIYFSYDVKMKEKGDIPEGYSVSREKKERFSLILESASTNQTSMYLCASSFGPAYEQYFGPGTRLTVT.

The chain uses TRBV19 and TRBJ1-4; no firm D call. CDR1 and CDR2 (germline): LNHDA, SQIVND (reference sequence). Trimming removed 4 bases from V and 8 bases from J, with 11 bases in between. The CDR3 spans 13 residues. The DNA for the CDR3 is TGTGCCAGTAGTAGTGAGGCGGGCGAAAAACTGTTTTTT. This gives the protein CASSSEAGEKLFF.

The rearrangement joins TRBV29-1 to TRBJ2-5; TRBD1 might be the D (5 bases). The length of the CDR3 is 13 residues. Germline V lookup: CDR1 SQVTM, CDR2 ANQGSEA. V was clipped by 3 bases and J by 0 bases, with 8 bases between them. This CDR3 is CSVERQNQETQYF. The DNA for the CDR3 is TGCAGCGTTGAGAGACAGAACCAAGAGACCCAGTACTTC.

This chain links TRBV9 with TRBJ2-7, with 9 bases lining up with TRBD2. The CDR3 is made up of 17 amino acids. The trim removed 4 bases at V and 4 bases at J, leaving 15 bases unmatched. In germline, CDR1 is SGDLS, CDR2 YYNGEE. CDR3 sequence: CASSSPGLAPDRYEQYF. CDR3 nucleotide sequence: TGTGCCAGCAGCTCCCCCGGACTAGCGCCGGACCGTTACGAGCAGTACTTC.

In nucleotides, the CDR3 is TGTGCCAGCAGCCAACGTGGCGGGAGGTACGAGCAGTACTTC. Protein product: CASSQRGGRYEQYF. This chain uses TRBV4-2 with TRBJ2-7, with 8 bases matching TRBD2. This CDR3 has 14 residues. Germline V CDR1 and CDR2: LGHNA, YNFKEQ. V lost 2 bases and J lost 4; bases outside the gene matches: 4.

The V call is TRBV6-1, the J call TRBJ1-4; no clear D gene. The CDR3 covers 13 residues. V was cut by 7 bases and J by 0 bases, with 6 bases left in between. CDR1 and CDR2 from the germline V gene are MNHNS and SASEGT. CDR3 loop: CASKGSTNEKLFF. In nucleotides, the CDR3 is TGTGCCAGCAAAGGTTCAACTAATGAAAAACTGTTTTTT.

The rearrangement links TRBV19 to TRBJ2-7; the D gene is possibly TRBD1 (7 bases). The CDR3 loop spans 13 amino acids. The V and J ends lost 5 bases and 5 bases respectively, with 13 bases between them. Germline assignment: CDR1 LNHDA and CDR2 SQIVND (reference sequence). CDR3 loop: CASSVGRGDEQYF. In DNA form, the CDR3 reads TGTGCCAGTAGTGTGGGCAGGGGGGACGAGCAGTACTTC.

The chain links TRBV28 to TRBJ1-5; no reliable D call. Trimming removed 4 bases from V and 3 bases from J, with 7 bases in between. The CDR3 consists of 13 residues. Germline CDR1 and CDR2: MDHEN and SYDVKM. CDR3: CASSSTDNQPQHF. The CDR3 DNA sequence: TGTGCCAGCAGTTCGACTGACAATCAGCCCCAGCATTTT. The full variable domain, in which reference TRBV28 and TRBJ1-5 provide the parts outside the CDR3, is DVKVTQSSRYLVKRTGEKVFLECVQDMDHENMFWYRQDPGLGLRLIYFSYDVKMKEKGDIPEGYSVSREKKERFSLILESASTNQTSMYLCASSSTDNQPQHFGDGTRLSIL.

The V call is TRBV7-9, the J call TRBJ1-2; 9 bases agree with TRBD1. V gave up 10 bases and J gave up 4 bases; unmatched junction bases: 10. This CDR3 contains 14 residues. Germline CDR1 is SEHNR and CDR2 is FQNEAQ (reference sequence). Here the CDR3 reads CAILRQGESYGYTF. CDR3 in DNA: TGTGCCATCCTAAGACAGGGGGAGAGCTATGGCTACACCTTC.

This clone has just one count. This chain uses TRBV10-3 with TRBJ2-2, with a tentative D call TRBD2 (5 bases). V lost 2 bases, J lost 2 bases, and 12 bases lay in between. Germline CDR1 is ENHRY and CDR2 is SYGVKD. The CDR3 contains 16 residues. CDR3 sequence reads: CAISEGASQNTGELFF. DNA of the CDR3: TGTGCCATCAGTGAGGGAGCTAGCCAAAACACCGGGGAGCTGTTTTTT.

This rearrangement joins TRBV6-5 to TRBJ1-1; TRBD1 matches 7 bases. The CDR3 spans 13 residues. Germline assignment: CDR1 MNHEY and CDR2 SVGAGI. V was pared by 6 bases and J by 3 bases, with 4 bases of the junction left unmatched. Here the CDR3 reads CASRNRGYTEAFF. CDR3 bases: TGTGCCAGCAGGAACAGGGGTTACACTGAAGCTTTCTTT.

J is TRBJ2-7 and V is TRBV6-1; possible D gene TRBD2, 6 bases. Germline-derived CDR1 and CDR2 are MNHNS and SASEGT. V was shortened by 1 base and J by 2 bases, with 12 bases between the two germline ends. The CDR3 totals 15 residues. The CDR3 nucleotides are TGTGCCAGCAGTGAAGGGGCTAGCGCAACCTACGAGCAGTACTTC. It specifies CASSEGASATYEQYF.

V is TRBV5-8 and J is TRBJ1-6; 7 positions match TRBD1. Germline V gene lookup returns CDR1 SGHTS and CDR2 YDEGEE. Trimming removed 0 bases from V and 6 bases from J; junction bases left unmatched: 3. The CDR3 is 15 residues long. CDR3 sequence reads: CASSLGQGPNSPLHF. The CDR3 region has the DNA TGTGCCAGCAGCTTGGGACAGGGTCCTAATTCACCCCTCCACTTT.

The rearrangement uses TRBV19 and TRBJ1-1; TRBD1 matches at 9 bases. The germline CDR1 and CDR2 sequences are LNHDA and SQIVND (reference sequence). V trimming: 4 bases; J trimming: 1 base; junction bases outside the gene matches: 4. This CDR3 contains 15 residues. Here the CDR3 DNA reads TGTGCCAGTAGTACCTGGACAGGGGCGAACACTGAAGCTTTCTTT. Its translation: CASSTWTGANTEAFF.

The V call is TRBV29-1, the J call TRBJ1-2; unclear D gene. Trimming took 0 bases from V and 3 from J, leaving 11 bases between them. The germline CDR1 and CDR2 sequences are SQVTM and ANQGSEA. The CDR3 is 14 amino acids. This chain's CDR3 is CSVEDGDRYYGYTF. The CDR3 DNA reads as TGCAGCGTTGAAGACGGAGACCGGTACTATGGCTACACCTTC.

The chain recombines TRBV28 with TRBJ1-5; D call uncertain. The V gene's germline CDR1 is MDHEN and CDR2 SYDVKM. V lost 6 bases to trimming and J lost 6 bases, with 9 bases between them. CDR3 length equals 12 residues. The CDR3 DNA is TGTGCCAGCAGCACTAGGGTTCAGCCCCAGCATTTT. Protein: CASSTRVQPQHF.

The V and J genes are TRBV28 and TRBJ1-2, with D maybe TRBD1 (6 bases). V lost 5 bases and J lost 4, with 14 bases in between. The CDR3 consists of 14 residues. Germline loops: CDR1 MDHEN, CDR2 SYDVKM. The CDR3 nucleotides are TGTGCCAGCAGTATAGGGGACATCCTCTATGGCTACACCTTC. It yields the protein CASSIGDILYGYTF.

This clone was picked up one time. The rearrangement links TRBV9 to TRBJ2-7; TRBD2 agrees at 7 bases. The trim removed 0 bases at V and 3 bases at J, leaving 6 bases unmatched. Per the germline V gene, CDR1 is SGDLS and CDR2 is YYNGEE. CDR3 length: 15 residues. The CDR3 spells CASSVVAGDLYEQYF. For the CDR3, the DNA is TGTGCCAGCAGCGTAGTGGCGGGAGACCTCTACGAGCAGTACTTC.

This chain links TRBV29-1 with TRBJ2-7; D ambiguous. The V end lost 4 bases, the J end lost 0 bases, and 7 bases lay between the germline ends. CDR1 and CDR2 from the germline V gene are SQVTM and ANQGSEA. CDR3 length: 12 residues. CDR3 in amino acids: CSVAQSSYEQYF. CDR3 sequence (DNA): TGCAGCGTTGCTCAGAGCTCCTACGAGCAGTACTTC.

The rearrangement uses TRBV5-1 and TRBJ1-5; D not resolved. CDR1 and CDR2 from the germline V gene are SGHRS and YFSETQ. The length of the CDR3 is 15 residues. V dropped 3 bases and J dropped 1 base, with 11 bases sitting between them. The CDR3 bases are TGCGCCAGCAGCTGGTCCGGAGGGAGCAATCAGCCCCAGCATTTT. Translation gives CASSWSGGSNQPQHF.